These T cell receptor beta chains were read from a single sample in a study of blood T cell repertoires in COVID-19. This table comes from immunoSEQ multiplex PCR, and its TCRdb copy is limited to in-frame clones, with some not included. The data hold about 260,000 clones, with approximately 86% observed a single time. The sample comprised peripheral blood. All receptors come from a woman in her fifties or sixties who had recovered from COVID-19. CDR3s include the opening cysteine and the closing phenylalanine or tryptophan. Each record gives: V gene, J gene, CDR3 length, D gene, clone size, CDR3 protein, CDR3 DNA. D genes are given only for firm matches. The size field is filled for only some rows; it gives once, few, many or a size class.

TRBV29-1	TRBJ2-7	11	.	.	CSVEDRYEQYF	TGCAGCGTTGAAGACCGCTACGAGCAGTACTTC
TRBV6-6	TRBJ2-3	15	TRBD1	.	CASSSRDRASDTQYF	TGTGCCAGCAGTTCCCGGGACAGGGCATCGGATACGCAGTATTTT
TRBV7-2	TRBJ2-6	15	.	once	CASSAQGSGANVLTF	TGTGCCAGCAGCGCTCAGGGGTCTGGGGCCAACGTCCTGACTTTC
TRBV30	TRBJ1-6	15	TRBD1	few	CAWTPGQVPNSPLHF	TGTGCCTGGACCCCGGGACAGGTACCTAATTCACCCCTCCACTTT
TRBV19	TRBJ1-5	15	.	.	CASSMSLTGNQPQHF	TGTGCCAGTAGTATGAGTCTTACCGGTAATCAGCCCCAGCATTTT
TRBV18	TRBJ2-1	15	.	once	CASSPYGSVNNEQFF	TGTGCCAGCTCACCATACGGGAGTGTGAACAATGAGCAGTTCTTC
TRBV6-2/TRBV6-3	TRBJ1-2	13	.	.	CASSYSSDYGYTF	TGTGCCAGCAGTTACTCGTCTGACTATGGCTACACCTTC
TRBV27	TRBJ1-1	17	TRBD1	.	CASSLLWDRKKNTEAFF	TGTGCCAGCAGTTTATTGTGGGACAGAAAGAAGAACACTGAAGCTTTCTTT
TRBV29-1	TRBJ2-1	14	TRBD1	.	CSVRDRGLYNEQFF	TGCAGCGTTAGGGACAGGGGGCTCTACAATGAGCAGTTCTTC
TRBV5-1	TRBJ2-7	12	.	.	CASSLPSYEQYF	TGCGCCAGCAGCCTCCCGTCCTACGAGCAGTACTTC
TRBV10-3	TRBJ2-5	14	.	.	CAISESGPQETQYF	TGTGCCATCAGTGAGTCGGGGCCCCAAGAGACCCAGTACTTC
TRBV15	TRBJ2-7	18	TRBD2	few	CATSRDPGLAGGGYEQYF	TGTGCCACCAGCAGAGATCCGGGCCTAGCGGGGGGCGGGTACGAGCAGTACTTC
TRBV9	TRBJ1-1	14	.	.	CASSARPRGTEAFF	TGTGCCAGCAGCGCTCGCCCTAGAGGCACTGAAGCTTTCTTT
TRBV27	TRBJ2-1	15	TRBD2	.	CASSYIAGGGNEQFF	TGTGCCAGCAGTTACATAGCGGGAGGGGGCAATGAGCAGTTCTTC
TRBV10-3	TRBJ2-5	13	TRBD2	.	CAISEGLAGAQYF	TGTGCCATCAGTGAGGGACTAGCGGGGGCCCAGTACTTC
TRBV5-1	TRBJ1-6	16	.	.	CASSLAAGGHNSPLHF	TGCGCCAGCAGCTTGGCGGCGGGGGGACATAATTCACCCCTCCACTTT
TRBV9	TRBJ2-2	15	.	.	CASSVGGGNTGELFF	TGTGCCAGCAGCGTAGGGGGCGGGAACACCGGGGAGCTGTTTTTT
TRBV6-1	TRBJ1-5	15	TRBD1	.	CASSATGNSNQPQHF	TGTGCCAGCAGCGCGACAGGGAATAGCAATCAGCCCCAGCATTTT
TRBV5-1	TRBJ2-1	17	TRBD2	.	CASRGLAGERSYNEQFF	TGCGCCAGCAGAGGGCTAGCGGGAGAAAGGTCCTACAATGAGCAGTTCTTC
TRBV6-2/TRBV6-3	TRBJ2-1	17	TRBD2	.	CASSSPTSGTIYNEQFF	TGTGCCAGCAGCTCCCCGACTAGCGGGACTATCTACAATGAGCAGTTCTTC
TRBV7-9	TRBJ2-1	14	TRBD2	.	CASSMSGTYNEQFF	TGTGCCAGCAGCATGAGCGGGACCTACAATGAGCAGTTCTTC
TRBV7-3	TRBJ2-7	15	TRBD2	.	CASSLSGSGSYEQYF	TGTGCCAGCAGCTTAAGCGGTAGCGGGAGCTACGAGCAGTACTTC
TRBV19	TRBJ1-2	11	TRBD1	.	CASGTGHGYTF	TGTGCCTCCGGGACAGGGCATGGCTACACCTTC
TRBV5-4	TRBJ2-7	14	TRBD2	.	CASSAGGTGVRQYF	TGTGCCAGCAGCGCGGGGGGGACGGGCGTTCGGCAGTACTTC
TRBV28	TRBJ1-5	15	TRBD1	.	CASFLRQGSNQPQHF	TGTGCCAGCTTCCTTAGACAGGGGAGCAATCAGCCCCAGCATTTT
TRBV5-6	TRBJ1-1	13	.	once	CASSARGPSEAFF	TGTGCCAGCAGCGCGCGGGGGCCGTCTGAAGCTTTCTTT
TRBV9	TRBJ1-1	15	.	.	CASSATARGRAEAFF	TGTGCCAGCAGCGCTACGGCAAGGGGGAGAGCTGAAGCTTTCTTT
TRBV10-3	TRBJ2-7	14	TRBD2	.	CAISVTSGTNEQYF	TGTGCCATCAGTGTGACAAGCGGGACCAACGAGCAGTACTTC
TRBV29-1	TRBJ2-2	12	.	.	CSPRRRAGELFF	TGCAGCCCCCGGCGGAGGGCCGGGGAGCTGTTTTTT
TRBV10-3	TRBJ1-1	13	.	.	CAISAGDNPEAFF	TGTGCCATCAGCGCCGGGGACAATCCTGAAGCTTTCTTT
TRBV9	TRBJ1-3	16	TRBD1	.	CASSVTGGRSGNTIYF	TGTGCCAGCAGCGTGACAGGGGGCCGGTCTGGAAACACCATATATTTT
TRBV18	TRBJ1-5	14	TRBD1	.	CASSPSGQGYPQHF	TGTGCCAGCTCACCATCAGGACAGGGGTATCCCCAGCATTTT
TRBV5-1	TRBJ1-4	15	.	.	CASSLEGEANEKLFF	TGCGCCAGCAGCTTGGAGGGGGAAGCTAATGAAAAACTGTTTTTT
TRBV9	TRBJ2-1	11	.	.	CASSLNNEQFF	TGTGCCAGCAGCCTAAACAATGAGCAGTTCTTC
TRBV30	TRBJ2-7	14	.	.	CAWSGAGLTYEQYF	TGTGCCTGGAGTGGGGCGGGGCTGACCTACGAGCAGTACTTC
TRBV9	TRBJ2-3	16	TRBD2	.	CASSPPGGGASDTQYF	TGTGCCAGCAGCCCCCCCGGCGGGGGGGCGTCAGATACGCAGTATTTT
TRBV6-5	TRBJ1-2	15	TRBD1	once	CASSPRTGLFYGYTF	TGTGCCAGCAGTCCCCGGACAGGGCTGTTCTATGGCTACACCTTC
TRBV6-6	TRBJ1-1	16	.	.	CASSYSVQPVNTEAFF	TGTGCCAGCAGTTACTCGGTACAGCCAGTGAACACTGAAGCTTTCTTT
TRBV6-1	TRBJ2-1	15	TRBD2	once	CASSDSGGAYNEQFF	TGTGCCAGCAGTGATAGCGGGGGGGCCTACAATGAGCAGTTCTTC
TRBV30	TRBJ1-5	14	.	.	CAFSEGGSNQPQHF	TGTGCCTTTTCGGAGGGTGGGAGCAATCAGCCCCAGCATTTT
TRBV29-1	TRBJ1-1	14	TRBD1	.	CSVAHSRGSTEAFF	TGCAGCGTTGCTCATTCCAGGGGGAGCACTGAAGCTTTCTTT
TRBV30	TRBJ1-1	11	.	.	CACGVATEAFF	TGTGCCTGCGGGGTAGCCACTGAAGCTTTCTTT
TRBV5-6	TRBJ2-5	15	TRBD1	.	CASSFLTGNQETQYF	TGTGCCAGCAGCTTTCTGACAGGGAACCAAGAGACCCAGTACTTC
TRBV29-1	TRBJ1-4	11	.	once	CSARGDEKLFF	TGCAGCGCACGGGGGGACGAAAAACTGTTTTTT
TRBV25-1	TRBJ2-1	17	.	.	CASSESGQGPPNNEQFF	TGTGCCAGCAGTGAATCGGGCCAGGGGCCTCCTAACAATGAGCAGTTCTTC
TRBV29-1	TRBJ2-7	13	TRBD2	.	CSAIAGPIYEQYF	TGCAGCGCCATAGCGGGCCCGATTTACGAGCAGTACTTC
TRBV6-5	TRBJ1-1	13	.	.	CASRYVHRTEAFF	TGTGCCAGCAGGTATGTGCACAGAACTGAAGCTTTCTTT
TRBV19	TRBJ2-1	18	.	.	CASSTNPGRGPSYNEQFF	TGTGCCAGTAGTACCAACCCAGGAAGGGGCCCCTCGTACAATGAGCAGTTCTTC
TRBV27	TRBJ1-2	14	.	.	CASSPPLGHYGYTF	TGTGCCAGCAGTCCCCCATTGGGCCACTATGGCTACACCTTC
TRBV30	TRBJ1-6	15	.	.	CAWSVESGYNSPLHF	TGTGCCTGGAGTGTCGAGAGCGGCTATAATTCACCCCTCCACTTT
TRBV11-2	TRBJ1-2	16	.	.	CASSPVGALANYGYTF	TGTGCCAGCAGCCCCGTGGGGGCTCTAGCTAACTATGGCTACACCTTC
TRBV30	TRBJ2-7	15	TRBD1	once	CAWNALDRGFYEQYF	TGTGCCTGGAACGCCTTGGACAGGGGTTTCTACGAGCAGTACTTC
TRBV30	TRBJ2-7	14	TRBD1	once	CAWSALGTGDEQYF	TGTGCCTGGAGTGCACTAGGGACAGGGGACGAGCAGTACTTC
TRBV30	TRBJ2-1	11	.	once	CAWYEGNEQFF	TGTGCCTGGTATGAGGGCAATGAGCAGTTCTTC
TRBV29-1	TRBJ2-1	14	TRBD1	.	CSVGGTGWYNEQFF	TGCAGCGTAGGCGGGACAGGGTGGTACAATGAGCAGTTCTTC
TRBV7-9	TRBJ1-1	18	TRBD1	few	CASSERTGGLNVNTEAFF	TGTGCCAGCAGCGAGCGGACAGGGGGCCTTAACGTGAACACTGAAGCTTTCTTT